Each of the 26 T cell receptor beta chains below was sequenced from the same sample in a study of blood T cell repertoires in COVID-19. TCRdb's copy holds only in-frame clones and misses some; the assay was immunoSEQ multiplex PCR. Of 72,000 or so clones listed, around 83% are singletons. Specimen: peripheral blood. The origin of the receptors is a woman aged 80 or over with active or convalescent COVID-19.

This clone was recorded a few times. V is TRBV5-6 and J is TRBJ1-3; TRBD1 matches 7 bases. Per the germline V gene, CDR1 is SGHDT and CDR2 is YYEEEE. The CDR3 is 15 residues long. J gave up 2 bases and V 0 bases, and 2 bases lay outside the gene matches. The chain's CDR3 is CASSLGQGTGNTIYF. The CDR3, as DNA: TGTGCCAGCAGCTTGGGACAGGGTACTGGAAACACCATATATTTT.

V usage is TRBV5-1 and J usage is TRBJ1-1, with D perhaps TRBD1 (5 bases). Germline CDR1 and CDR2: SGHRS and YFSETQ. This CDR3 is built from 15 residues. Trimming shortened V by 2 bases and J by 4 bases, and 15 bases separated the two germline ends. CDR3 nucleotide sequence: TGCGCCAGCAGCTTCCCCGGGGGGTCAGGCACTGAAGCTTTCTTT. Its translation: CASSFPGGSGTEAFF.

The table lists this clone with a count of one. The chain has TRBV7-2 and TRBJ1-1; D perhaps matches TRBD1 (5 bases). Between the trimmed V and J ends, which lost 2 bases and 3 bases, there was a span of 10 bases. The CDR3 sequence is 14 residues long. CDR1 and CDR2 from the germline V gene are SGHTA and FQGNSA. The CDR3 DNA reads TGTGCCAGCAGCTTAAGGGGCGGTGACACTGAAGCTTTCTTT. Amino acids: CASSLRGGDTEAFF.

In DNA form, the CDR3 reads TGTGCCAGCTCACCTGGACAGGGGCCGGAAAAAGGACTGTTTTTT. Its protein product is CASSPGQGPEKGLFF. The chain joins TRBV18 to TRBJ1-4, with 9 bases that match TRBD1. The ends lost 3 bases at V and 13 bases at J; junction bases unmatched: 12. CDR3 length: 15 amino acids. Germline V gives CDR1 KGHSH, CDR2 LQKENI.

CDR3 residues: CASSLSRLTGELFF. CDR3 in DNA: TGTGCCAGCAGCTTGTCTCGTTTAACCGGGGAGCTGTTTTTT. The chain combines TRBV13 with TRBJ2-2; D is undetermined. V was pared by 3 bases and J by 5 bases, with 10 bases between. The CDR3 runs 14 residues. Germline-derived CDR1 and CDR2 are PRHDT and FYEKMQ (reference sequence).

This chain links TRBV28 with TRBJ1-5, with D perhaps TRBD1 (5 bases). The germline V and J ends were trimmed by 6 bases and 6 bases, with 18 bases remaining between them. The CDR3 is made up of 15 amino acids. The germline CDR1 and CDR2 sequences are MDHEN and SYDVKM. The CDR3 region has the DNA TGTGCCAGCAGCCCTGCAACAGGAGCCCCTCAGCCCCAGCATTTT. Protein product: CASSPATGAPQPQHF.

The chain links TRBV7-9 to TRBJ1-6, with 11 bases fitting TRBD1. Germline trimming cut 3 bases from V and 9 bases from J; bases unmatched to any gene: 4. CDR3 length: 15 residues. Per germline, CDR1 SEHNR and CDR2 FQNEAQ (reference sequence). This CDR3 reads CASSLGDRGISPLHF. DNA for the CDR3: TGTGCCAGCAGCTTGGGGGACAGGGGGATTTCACCCCTCCACTTT.

The J gene is TRBJ1-1, the V gene TRBV7-9; D gene unclear. V lost 3 bases to trimming and J lost 4 bases, with 12 bases between them. Germline V gene lookup returns CDR1 SEHNR and CDR2 FQNEAQ (reference sequence). The CDR3 has 14 residues. As DNA, the CDR3 is TGTGCCAGCAGCTTGCTAGGGAGAATCACTGAAGCTTTCTTT. Encoded protein: CASSLLGRITEAFF.

This clone was seen a few times. The chain combines TRBV29-1 with TRBJ1-1; D might be TRBD1 (6 bases). Germline loops: CDR1 SQVTM, CDR2 ANQGSEA. With 4 bases removed from V and 0 bases from J, the gap between germline ends came to 12 bases. The CDR3 length is 14 residues. CDR3 residues: CSVVRGGVNTEAFF. CDR3 sequence (DNA): TGCAGCGTTGTCAGGGGAGGGGTGAACACTGAAGCTTTCTTT.

There are a few counts of this clone. The chain is built from TRBV19 and TRBJ2-2; 7 bases fit TRBD1. V gave up 7 bases and J gave up 0 bases; unmatched junction bases: 8. The CDR3 has 16 amino acids. Germline lookup yields CDR1 LNHDA and CDR2 SQIVND (reference sequence). CDR3 amino acids: CASTLETGSNTGELFF. In DNA form, the CDR3 reads TGTGCCAGTACACTCGAGACAGGGTCGAACACCGGGGAGCTGTTTTTT. Using reference TRBV19 and TRBJ2-2 for the parts outside the CDR3, the full variable domain is DGGITQSPKYLFRKEGQNVTLSCEQNLNHDAMYWYRQDPGQGLRLIYYSQIVNDFQKGDIAEGYSVSREKKESFPLTVTSAQKNPTAFYLCASTLETGSNTGELFFGEGSRLTVL.

This chain uses TRBV2 with TRBJ2-2; D perhaps matches TRBD1 (6 bases). Trimming shortened V by 9 bases and J by 0 bases, and 17 bases separated the two germline ends. Germline CDR1 reads SNHLY; CDR2 reads FYNNEI. The CDR3 has 16 residues. The CDR3 region has the DNA TGTGCCAGTGGAACAGGGCTCCGAACGAACACCGGGGAGCTGTTTTTT. It yields the protein CASGTGLRTNTGELFF. Combining the CDR3 with reference TRBV2 and TRBJ2-2 gives the whole variable domain EPEVTQTPSHQVTQMGQEVILRCVPISNHLYFYWYRQILGQKVEFLVSFYNNEISEKSEIFDDQFSVERPDGSNFTLKIRSTKLEDSAMYFCASGTGLRTNTGELFFGEGSRLTVL.

The chain joins TRBV5-1 to TRBJ2-3; 8 nucleotides match TRBD2. Germline CDR1 is SGHRS and CDR2 is YFSETQ. J gave up 5 bases and V 0 bases, and 8 bases lay outside the gene matches. The CDR3 sequence is 16 residues long. The CDR3 loop is CASSLAYSGVIDTQYF. For the CDR3, the DNA is TGCGCCAGCAGCTTGGCTTATAGCGGGGTAATAGATACGCAGTATTTT.

This rearrangement joins TRBV19 to TRBJ2-7, with a possible D match to TRBD1 (7 bases). In germline, CDR1 is LNHDA, CDR2 SQIVND (reference sequence). Trimming removed 9 bases from V and 4 bases from J, with 16 bases in between. The CDR3 consists of 13 residues. The DNA of the CDR3 is TGTGCCAGCCAACCAGGGGGGAAGTACGAGCAGTACTTC. It specifies CASQPGGKYEQYF.

The chain combines TRBV18 with TRBJ1-1; 7 positions agree with TRBD1. Germline CDR1 reads KGHSH; CDR2 reads LQKENI. V was clipped by 3 bases and J by 1 base; unmatched bases: 2. The CDR3 runs to 14 residues. DNA of the CDR3: TGTGCCAGCTCACCCGGACAGGAGAACACTGAAGCTTTCTTT. This translates into CASSPGQENTEAFF.

This chain links TRBV5-1 with TRBJ1-6; 10 nucleotides align to TRBD1. Germline CDR1 SGHRS, CDR2 YFSETQ. The J segment lost 16 bases and the V segment lost 4 bases, leaving 14 bases of the junction unmatched. The CDR3 is made up of 15 amino acids. The CDR3: CASSIRTGGGFPLHF. DNA for the CDR3: TGCGCCAGCAGCATCCGGACAGGGGGGGGTTTTCCTCTCCACTTT.

This chain uses TRBV3-1 (or the pseudogene TRBV3-2) with TRBJ2-2; 8 nucleotides line up with TRBD2. This CDR3 has 14 residues. The germline V gene encodes CDR1 LGHDT and CDR2 YNNKEL (reference sequence). V was pared by 10 bases and J by 3 bases, with 7 bases of the junction left unmatched. CDR3 coding DNA: TGTGCCACCCTAGCTAGCGGGTACACCGGGGAGCTGTTTTTT. Protein sequence: CATLASGYTGELFF.

This chain connects TRBV19 to TRBJ2-4; TRBD1 aligns across 9 bases. The CDR3 has 16 amino acids. In germline, CDR1 is LNHDA, CDR2 SQIVND (reference sequence). V was clipped by 5 bases and J by 6 bases; unmatched bases: 11. DNA of the CDR3: TGTGCCAGTAGTTCCCAAACGGGACAGGGAAGAAACATTCAGTACTTC. Amino acids: CASSSQTGQGRNIQYF.

V and J are TRBV6-5 and TRBJ2-5; 9 nucleotides line up with TRBD2. Germline-derived CDR1 and CDR2 are MNHEY and SVGAGI. This CDR3 contains 15 residues. The ends lost 6 bases at V and 4 bases at J; junction bases unmatched: 9. DNA for the CDR3: TGTGCCAGCAGACCCGTGGGACTAGCTTTAGAGACCCAGTACTTC. Its translation is CASRPVGLALETQYF.

The chain couples TRBV7-2 to TRBJ1-6; D uncertain. Germline V gene lookup returns CDR1 SGHTA and CDR2 FQGNSA. The CDR3 is 15 amino acids. The germline V and J ends were trimmed by 2 bases and 7 bases, with 12 bases remaining between them. The CDR3 loop reads CASSLTRPQNSPLHF. As DNA, the CDR3 is TGTGCCAGCAGCTTAACTAGGCCACAGAATTCACCCCTCCACTTT. Based on the CDR3 plus reference TRBV7-2 and TRBJ1-6, the full variable domain is GAGVSQSPSNKVTEKGKDVELRCDPISGHTALYWYRQSLGQGLEFLIYFQGNSAPDKSGLPSDRFSAERTGGSVSTLTIQRTQQEDSAVYLCASSLTRPQNSPLHFGNGTRLTVT.

This chain connects TRBV12-3 or TRBV12-4 to TRBJ2-7; no clear D. Trimming pared 6 bases from V and 3 bases from J, leaving 9 bases between. This CDR3 region has 12 residues. The CDR3 here is CASSPTFYEQYF. The CDR3, as DNA: TGTGCCAGCAGCCCCACATTCTACGAGCAGTACTTC.

The CDR3 sequence: CASSSQDPKTSNYGYTF. Here the CDR3 DNA reads TGCGCCAGCAGCTCACAGGACCCCAAGACCTCTAACTATGGCTACACCTTC. V usage is TRBV4-3 and J usage is TRBJ1-2, with a tentative D call TRBD1 (5 bases). The CDR3 length is 17 residues. Germline-derived CDR1 and CDR2 are LGHNA and YSLEER. Deletions cut 5 bases from V and 0 bases from J, with 19 bases between.

This chain links TRBV5-1 with TRBJ1-1, with 7 bases aligning to TRBD1. The CDR3 runs to 13 residues. Germline loops: CDR1 SGHRS, CDR2 YFSETQ. V lost 0 bases to trimming and J lost 10 bases; unmatched junction nucleotides: 6. For the CDR3, the DNA is TGCGCCAGCAGCTTGGAGGAGGGGGCGAGAGCTTTCTTT. Translation: CASSLEEGARAFF.

V gene TRBV2 combines with J gene TRBJ2-3, with 8 bases matching TRBD1. The CDR3 contains 12 residues. Germline CDR1 and CDR2: SNHLY and FYNNEI. V lost 8 bases and J lost 3; bases outside the gene matches: 1. CDR3 sequence (DNA): TGTGCCAGCCACAGGGGGACAGATACGCAGTATTTT. Its protein product is CASHRGTDTQYF.

V and J are TRBV3-1 (or the pseudogene TRBV3-2) and TRBJ1-2; 11 bases line up with TRBD1. This CDR3 spans 14 amino acids. Germline V gene data show CDR1 as LGHDT and CDR2 as YNNKEL (reference sequence). With 3 bases clipped from V and 5 bases from J, the junction kept 2 bases outside the gene matches. The CDR3 nucleotides are TGTGCCAGCAGCCAGGACAGGGGGCCGTATGGCTACACCTTC. It translates to CASSQDRGPYGYTF.

This chain links TRBV28 with TRBJ2-3; TRBD2 aligns across 12 bases. Trimming took 6 bases from V and 2 from J; bases not matched to a gene: 3. The CDR3 has 15 amino acids. The V gene's germline CDR1 is MDHEN and CDR2 SYDVKM. The CDR3 region has the DNA TGTGCCAGCAGGGCTAGCGGGGGGGACACAGATACGCAGTATTTT. It is translated as CASRASGGDTDTQYF.

V is TRBV25-1 and J is TRBJ1-3; 7 nucleotides match TRBD1. V lost 2 bases to trimming and J lost 4 bases; unmatched junction nucleotides: 5. The CDR3 has 15 residues. The V gene's germline CDR1 is MGHDK and CDR2 SYGVNS. The CDR3 reads CASSEGDSGGNTIYF. In DNA form, the CDR3 reads TGTGCCAGCAGTGAAGGGGACAGCGGCGGAAACACCATATATTTT.